These 4 T cell receptor beta chains were all obtained from the same sample, sequenced in a study of post-analysis software for immune sequencing data (dated by TCRdb to between 2014 and 2016). Beyond this particular receptor, the publication reports: Patients showed significantly higher frequencies than controls for roughly five TRBV segments, among them TRBV5-6, TRBV5-1 and TRBV20-1.

Antigens of these TCRs are unknown. Libraries were built with PCR. This sample was sequenced with an Illumina HiSeq 2500. To reduce PCR and sequencing biases, unique molecular identifiers were incorporated into the TCR beta cDNA libraries. The public reads were run again by TCRdb, first through fastp at Q25 and then through MiXCR, and only productive beta chains were kept. Rows are unified per CDR3 protein, each entry keeping the most common DNA and genes. The sample data list about 770,000 distinct CDR3 sequences, and roughly 46% of these were observed just once. Jointly, the top ten make up approximately 4.4% of the sample. Sequencing used blood. These TCRs come from a girl aged 5-17 years with multiple sclerosis.

In its sample, this clonotype was seen many times. J is TRBJ2-7 and V is TRBV20-1, with 8 bases identical to TRBD2. J gave up 2 bases and V 2 bases, and 5 bases lay outside the gene matches. CDR3 size: 14 residues. Germline lookup yields CDR1 DFQATT and CDR2 SNEGSKA (reference sequence). The CDR3 here is CSARLAGGPYEQYF. As DNA, the CDR3 is TGCAGTGCTAGACTGGCGGGAGGCCCCTACGAGCAGTACTTC.

This clonotype has only a few counts. The chain has TRBV6-6 and TRBJ2-3; the D gene is possibly TRBD2 (6 bases). V lost 6 bases, J lost 6 bases, and 25 bases lay in between. The CDR3 sequence is 17 residues long. Germline CDR1 reads MNHNY; CDR2 reads SVGAGI (reference sequence). The CDR3 DNA is TGTGCCAGCAGCGACCTCGACTTCGGGACTCCTTTGGATACGCAGTATTTT. It encodes CASSDLDFGTPLDTQYF.

This clonotype has only a few counts. The chain links TRBV20-1 to TRBJ2-1; 13 nucleotides line up with TRBD2. V lost 1 base to trimming and J lost 13 bases; unmatched junction nucleotides: 7. The CDR3 runs to 14 residues. CDR1 is DFQATT, CDR2 SNEGSKA, per germline (reference sequence). Written as DNA, the CDR3 is TGCAGTGCTAGAGTCAGTGGGACTAGCGGGAATCAGTTCTTC. It is translated as CSARVSGTSGNQFF.

The J gene is TRBJ2-4, the V gene TRBV18; 7 bases match TRBD1. Germline V gives CDR1 KGHSH, CDR2 LQKENI. This CDR3 has 16 residues. J was trimmed by 1 base and V by 3 bases; bases with no gene match: 6. The CDR3, as DNA: TGTGCCAGCTCACCTCAGGGGGTAATCGCCAAAAACATTCAGTACTTC. This translates into CASSPQGVIAKNIQYF.